Each of the 5 T cell receptor beta chains below was sequenced from the same sample in a study of T-cell reconstitution after alpha-beta-depleted transplantation in children. TCRbeta library preparation incorporated unique molecular identifiers. TCRdb called the PCR reads again in MiXCR, with one record for every CDR3 protein. Of hundreds of thousands of distinct CDR3 sequences listed, about 12% are singletons. The source material was PBMCs, sampled before TCRalphabeta/CD19-depleted stem cell transplant. The receptors were gathered from a girl aged 2-9 years with congenital amegakaryocytic thrombocytopenia, due to receive a stem cell transplant.

The chain carries TRBV7-9 and TRBJ2-3, with D tentatively TRBD2 (5 bases). This CDR3 is 13 amino acids long. Germline CDR1 is SEHNR and CDR2 is FQNEAQ (reference sequence). The ends were cut back, 8 bases at V and 6 bases at J, with 15 bases in the middle. This CDR3 reads CASDTRSVDTQYF. The CDR3, as DNA: TGTGCCAGCGACACTAGGTCGGTGGATACGCAGTATTTT. Full variable domain (missing parts from reference TRBV7-9 and TRBJ2-3): DTGVSQNPRHKITKRGQNVTFRCDPISEHNRLYWYRQTLGQGPEFLTYFQNEAQLEKSRLLSDRFSAERPKGSFSTLEIQRTEQGDSAMYLCASDTRSVDTQYFGPGTRLTVL.

Only a few counts were recorded for this clonotype. The CDR3 sequence: CASSSLERMNTEAFF. DNA of the CDR3: TGTGCCAGCAGCTCCTTAGAAAGAATGAACACTGAAGCTTTCTTT. This chain links TRBV7-9 with TRBJ1-1, with D hard to call. V was shortened by 4 bases and J by 0 bases, with 12 bases between the two germline ends. The CDR3 contains 15 residues. From germline, CDR1 is SEHNR and CDR2 FQNEAQ (reference sequence).

CDR3 nucleotides: TGTGCCAGCAAAGGGGGAGTTGCCTACAATGAGCAGTTCTTC. Translated: CASKGGVAYNEQFF. The J gene is TRBJ2-1, the V gene TRBV2; TRBD1 is a possible D gene (6 bases). With 7 bases removed from V and 2 bases from J, the gap between germline ends came to 12 bases. Germline CDR1 and CDR2: SNHLY and FYNNEI. The CDR3 is made up of 14 amino acids.

The chain uses TRBV5-1 and TRBJ2-2; 7 bases are shared with TRBD1. The germline V gene has CDR1 SGHRS and CDR2 YFSETQ. Trimming took 3 bases from V and 2 from J; bases not matched to a gene: 7. The CDR3 covers 16 residues. The CDR3 region has the DNA TGCGCCAGCAGCTCCCAGGCAGGGGGTAACACCGGGGAGCTGTTTTTT. Its translation is CASSSQAGGNTGELFF.

Comment on this clonotype: This could be a read error, since a much larger clone is one nucleotide away. This chain joins TRBV7-2 and TRBJ1-4; D unresolved. Trimming shortened V by 4 bases and J by 0 bases, and 9 bases separated the two germline ends. CDR1 is SGHTA and CDR2 is FQGNSA in the germline V gene. CDR3 length equals 15 residues. CDR3 bases: TGTGCCAGCAGCTCACCGGGTGCAACTAATGAAAAACTGTTTTTT. Its protein is CASSSPGATNEKLFF.